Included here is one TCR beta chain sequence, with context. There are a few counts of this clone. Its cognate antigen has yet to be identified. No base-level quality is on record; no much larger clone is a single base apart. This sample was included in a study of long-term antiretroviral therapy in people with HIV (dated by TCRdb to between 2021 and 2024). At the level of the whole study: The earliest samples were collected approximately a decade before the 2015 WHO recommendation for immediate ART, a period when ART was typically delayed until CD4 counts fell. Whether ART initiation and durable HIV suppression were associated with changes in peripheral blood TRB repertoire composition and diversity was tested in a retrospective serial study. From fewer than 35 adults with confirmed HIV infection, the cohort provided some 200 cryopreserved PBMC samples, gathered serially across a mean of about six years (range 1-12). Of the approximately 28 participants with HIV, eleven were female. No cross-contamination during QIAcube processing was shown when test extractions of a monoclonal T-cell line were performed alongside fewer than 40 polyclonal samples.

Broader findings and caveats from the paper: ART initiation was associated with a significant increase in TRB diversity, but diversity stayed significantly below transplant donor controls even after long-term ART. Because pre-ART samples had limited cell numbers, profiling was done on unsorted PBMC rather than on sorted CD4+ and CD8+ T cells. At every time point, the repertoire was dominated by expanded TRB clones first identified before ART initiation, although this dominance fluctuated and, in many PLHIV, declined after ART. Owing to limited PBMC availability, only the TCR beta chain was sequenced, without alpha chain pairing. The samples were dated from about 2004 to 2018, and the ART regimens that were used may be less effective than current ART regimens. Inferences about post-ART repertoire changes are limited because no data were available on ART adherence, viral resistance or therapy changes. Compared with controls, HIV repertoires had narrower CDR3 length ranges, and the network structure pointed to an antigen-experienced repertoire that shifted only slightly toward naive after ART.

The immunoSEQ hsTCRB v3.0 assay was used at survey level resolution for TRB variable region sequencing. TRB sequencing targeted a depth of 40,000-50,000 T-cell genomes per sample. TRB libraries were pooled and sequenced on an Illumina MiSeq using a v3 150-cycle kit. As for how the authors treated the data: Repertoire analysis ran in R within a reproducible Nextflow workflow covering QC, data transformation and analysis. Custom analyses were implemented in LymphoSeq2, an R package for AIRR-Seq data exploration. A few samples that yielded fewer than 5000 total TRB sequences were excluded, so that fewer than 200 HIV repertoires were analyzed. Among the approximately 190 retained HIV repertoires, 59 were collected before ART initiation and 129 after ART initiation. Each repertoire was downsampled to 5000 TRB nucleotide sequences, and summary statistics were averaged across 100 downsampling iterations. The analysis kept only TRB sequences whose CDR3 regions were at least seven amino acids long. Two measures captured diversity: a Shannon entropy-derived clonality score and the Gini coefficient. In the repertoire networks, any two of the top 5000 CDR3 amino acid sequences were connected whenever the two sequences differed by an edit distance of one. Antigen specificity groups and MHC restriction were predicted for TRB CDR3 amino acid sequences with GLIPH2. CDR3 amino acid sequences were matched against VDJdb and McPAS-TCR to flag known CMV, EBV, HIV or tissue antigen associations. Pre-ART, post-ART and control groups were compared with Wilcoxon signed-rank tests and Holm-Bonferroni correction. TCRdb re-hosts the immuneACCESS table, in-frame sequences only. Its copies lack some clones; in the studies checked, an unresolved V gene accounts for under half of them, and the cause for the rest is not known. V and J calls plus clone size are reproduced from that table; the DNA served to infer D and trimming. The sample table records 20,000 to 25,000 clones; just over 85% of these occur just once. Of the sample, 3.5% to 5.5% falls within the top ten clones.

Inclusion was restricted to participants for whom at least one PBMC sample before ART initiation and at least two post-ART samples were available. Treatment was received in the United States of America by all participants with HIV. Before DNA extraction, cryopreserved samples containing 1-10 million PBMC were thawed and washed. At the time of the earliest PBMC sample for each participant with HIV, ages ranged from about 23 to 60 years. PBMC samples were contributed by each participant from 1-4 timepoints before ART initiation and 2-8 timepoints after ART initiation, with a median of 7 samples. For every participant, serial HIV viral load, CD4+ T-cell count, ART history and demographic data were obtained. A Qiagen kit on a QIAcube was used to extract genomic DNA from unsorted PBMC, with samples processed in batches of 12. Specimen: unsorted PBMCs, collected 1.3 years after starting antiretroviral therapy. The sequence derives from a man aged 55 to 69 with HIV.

The CDR3 region reads CASREQGSGSYEQYF. The bases read TGTGCCAGCAGAGAACAGGGATCCGGCTCCTACGAGCAGTACTTC. The rearranged chain carries TRBV28 and TRBJ2-7; a tentative D match to TRBD1 spans 6 bases. Sequences MDHEN (CDR1) and SYDVKM (CDR2) are obtained from the germline V gene. Reading from cysteine to phenylalanine, the CDR3 counts 15 amino acids. Just the 45-base CDR3 DNA is kept, in frame starting at base 1. Between the V and J ends, shortened by 6 bases and 0 bases respectively, the junction contains 15 bases.